This entry describes one T cell receptor (beta chain). Study processing details: Reference gene primers were amplified, and this amplification served to estimate nucleated cell counts. Here immunoSEQ multiplex PCR was the method, and the copy in TCRdb shows in-frame clones only, minus some. D and trimming were read from the DNA, whereas the V and J calls and clone size are those reported in that table. The sample holds approximately 93,000 clones; 55% to 75% are singletons and the top ten take roughly 14%. These data are taken from a study of blood T cell repertoires in COVID-19. At the level of the study: Collection of acute and convalescent COVID-19 samples took place in the United States, Italy and Spain. T cells, B-cell-depleted T cells, or PBMCs provided the cDNA or gDNA that served as material.

The clonotype originates from an elderly woman with acute or convalescent COVID-19. The sequencing input was peripheral blood.

CDR3 loop: CASSEYSETQYF. In nucleotides, the CDR3 is TGTGCCAGCAGTGAATATAGTGAGACCCAGTACTTC. J is TRBJ2-5 and V is TRBV2; no clear D gene. Per germline, CDR1 SNHLY and CDR2 FYNNEI. Trimming cost V 2 bases and J 5 bases, with 6 bases left between them. CDR3 length: 12 residues.